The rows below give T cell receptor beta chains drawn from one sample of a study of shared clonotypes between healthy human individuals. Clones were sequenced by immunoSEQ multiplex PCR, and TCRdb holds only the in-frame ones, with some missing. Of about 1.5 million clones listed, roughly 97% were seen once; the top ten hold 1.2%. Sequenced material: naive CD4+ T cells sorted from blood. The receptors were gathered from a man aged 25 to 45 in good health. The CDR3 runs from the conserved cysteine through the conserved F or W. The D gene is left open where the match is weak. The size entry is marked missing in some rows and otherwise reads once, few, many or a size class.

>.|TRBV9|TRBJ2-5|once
CASSTPGPQETQYF
TGTGCCAGCAGCACTCCGGGACCCCAAGAGACCCAGTACTTC
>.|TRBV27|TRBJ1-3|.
CASSLVGGPGNTIYF
TGTGCCAGCAGTTTAGTGGGGGGTCCCGGAAACACCATATATTTT
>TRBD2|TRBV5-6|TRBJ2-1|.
CASSFERGRAHNEQFF
TGTGCCAGCAGCTTTGAACGCGGGAGGGCCCACAATGAGCAGTTCTTC
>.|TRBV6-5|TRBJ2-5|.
CASRLGTQKETQYF
TGTGCCAGCAGACTAGGGACACAAAAAGAGACCCAGTACTTC
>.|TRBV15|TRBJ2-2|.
CATSDYGQNTGELFF
TGTGCCACCAGCGATTACGGGCAGAACACCGGGGAGCTGTTTTTT
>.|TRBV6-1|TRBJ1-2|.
CASSEGATYGYTF
TGTGCCAGCAGTGAAGGGGCGACCTATGGCTACACCTTC
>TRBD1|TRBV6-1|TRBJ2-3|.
CASSDNHRTGDTDTQYF
TGTGCCAGCAGTGACAATCATCGGACAGGAGACACAGATACGCAGTATTTT
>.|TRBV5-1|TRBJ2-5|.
CASSLRRQVETQYF
TGCGCCAGCAGCTTGCGACGGCAGGTCGAGACCCAGTACTTC
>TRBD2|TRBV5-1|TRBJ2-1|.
CASTVLAGVSYNEQFF
TGCGCCAGCACGGTCCTAGCGGGAGTCTCCTACAATGAGCAGTTCTTC
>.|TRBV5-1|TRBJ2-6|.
CASSRTTDLSGANVLTF
TGCGCCAGCAGCAGAACGACAGACCTCTCTGGGGCCAACGTCCTGACTTTC
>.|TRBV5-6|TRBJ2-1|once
CASSSPGGYEQFF
TGTGCCAGCAGCTCGCCCGGGGGCTATGAGCAGTTCTTC
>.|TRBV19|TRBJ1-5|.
CASSIVRGRNQPQHF
TGTGCCAGTAGTATCGTAAGGGGTCGCAATCAGCCCCAGCATTTT
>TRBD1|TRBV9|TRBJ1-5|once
CASSADRGIYSNQPQHF
TGTGCCAGCAGCGCAGACAGGGGGATATATAGCAATCAGCCCCAGCATTTT
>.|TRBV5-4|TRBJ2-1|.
CASSLRREYNEQFF
TGTGCCAGCAGCTTGAGGAGGGAATACAATGAGCAGTTCTTC
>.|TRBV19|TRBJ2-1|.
CASKDWKSAVYNEQFF
TGTGCCAGCAAAGACTGGAAGAGCGCTGTCTACAATGAGCAGTTCTTC
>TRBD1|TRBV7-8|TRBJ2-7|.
CASSSRGHEQYF
TGTGCCAGCAGCTCCAGGGGGCACGAGCAGTACTTC
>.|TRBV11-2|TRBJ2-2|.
CASRLGARNTGELFF
TGTGCCAGCCGCCTTGGAGCCCGGAACACCGGGGAGCTGTTTTTT
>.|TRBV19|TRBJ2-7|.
CASSTPGGKNEQYF
TGTGCCAGTAGTACCCCGGGCGGGAAGAACGAGCAGTACTTC
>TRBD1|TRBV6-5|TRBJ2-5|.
CASRPQGAGETQYF
TGTGCCAGCAGACCACAGGGGGCTGGGGAGACCCAGTACTTC
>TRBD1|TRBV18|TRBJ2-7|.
CASSPYRGPPYEQYF
TGTGCCAGCTCACCGTACAGGGGGCCCCCCTACGAGCAGTACTTC
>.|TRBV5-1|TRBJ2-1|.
CASSLEAVPYNEQFF
TGCGCCAGCAGCTTGGAAGCGGTCCCCTACAATGAGCAGTTCTTC
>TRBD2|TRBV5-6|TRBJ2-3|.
CASSLLTGTRRDTQYF
TGTGCCAGCAGCCTCCTTACCGGGACTAGGAGAGATACGCAGTATTTT
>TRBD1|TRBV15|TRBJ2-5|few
CATSRGQQETQYF
TGTGCCACCAGCAGGGGACAGCAAGAGACCCAGTACTTC
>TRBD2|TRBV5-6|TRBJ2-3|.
CASSTHWTSGGSSTDTQYF
TGTGCCAGCAGCACACACTGGACCAGCGGGGGCTCTAGCACAGATACGCAGTATTTT
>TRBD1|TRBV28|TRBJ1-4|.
CASSFRGRWTTNEKLFF
TGTGCCAGCAGTTTCAGGGGGAGGTGGACAACTAATGAAAAACTGTTTTTT
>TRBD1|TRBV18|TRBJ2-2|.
CASSPRVRGPTGELFF
TGTGCCAGCTCACCACGGGTCAGGGGGCCCACCGGGGAGCTGTTTTTT
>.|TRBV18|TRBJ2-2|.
CASSAIKPGELFF
TGTGCCAGCTCGGCGATAAAACCCGGGGAGCTGTTTTTT
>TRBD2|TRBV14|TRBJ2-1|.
CASSPLAGASYNEQFF
TGTGCCAGCAGCCCACTAGCGGGAGCCTCCTACAATGAGCAGTTCTTC
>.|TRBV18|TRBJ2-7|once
CASSPPSVYEQYF
TGTGCCAGCTCACCACCCTCGGTCTACGAGCAGTACTTC
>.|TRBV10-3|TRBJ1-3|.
CAVHSSGNTIYF
TGTGCCGTACATAGCTCTGGAAACACCATATATTTT
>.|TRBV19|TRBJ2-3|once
CASSIAGEFSDTQYF
TGTGCCAGTAGTATAGCGGGAGAGTTTTCGGATACGCAGTATTTT
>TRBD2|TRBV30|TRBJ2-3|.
CADGGGPTDTQYF
TGTGCAGACGGGGGGGGTCCCACAGATACGCAGTATTTT
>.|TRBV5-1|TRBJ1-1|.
CASSLGLAANTEAFF
TGCGCCAGCAGCTTGGGGTTGGCAGCCAACACTGAAGCTTTCTTT
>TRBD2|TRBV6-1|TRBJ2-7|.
CASRLAGFYEQYF
TGTGCCAGCAGACTAGCGGGATTCTACGAGCAGTACTTC
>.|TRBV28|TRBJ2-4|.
CASSVGGLAKNIQYF
TGTGCCAGCAGTGTAGGGGGATTAGCCAAAAACATTCAGTACTTC
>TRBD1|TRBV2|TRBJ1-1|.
CASRETGGTEAFF
TGTGCCAGCAGGGAGACAGGGGGCACTGAAGCTTTCTTT
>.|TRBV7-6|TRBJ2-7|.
CASSPSAGPYEQYF
TGTGCCAGCAGCCCAAGCGCGGGCCCCTACGAGCAGTACTTC
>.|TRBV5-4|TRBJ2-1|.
CASSLASASYNEQFF
TGTGCCAGCAGCTTGGCGTCGGCCTCCTACAATGAGCAGTTCTTC
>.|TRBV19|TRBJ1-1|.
CASSPGVPNTEAFF
TGTGCCAGTAGTCCCGGAGTCCCGAACACTGAAGCTTTCTTT
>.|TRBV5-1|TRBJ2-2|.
CASSSPLANRGELFF
TGCGCCAGCAGCTCTCCGCTAGCTAATCGCGGGGAGCTGTTTTTT
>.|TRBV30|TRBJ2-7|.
CASPRQDRDEQYF
TGTGCCTCCCCTCGACAGGATCGGGACGAGCAGTACTTC
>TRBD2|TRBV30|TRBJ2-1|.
CAWISYSGRPRNEQFF
TGTGCCTGGATTAGCTATAGCGGGAGGCCACGCAATGAGCAGTTCTTC
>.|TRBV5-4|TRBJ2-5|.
CASSLDKETQYF
TGTGCCAGCAGCTTGGATAAAGAGACCCAGTACTTC
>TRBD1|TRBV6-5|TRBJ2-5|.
CASSSETGQETQYF
TGTGCCAGCAGCTCCGAGACAGGGCAAGAGACCCAGTACTTC
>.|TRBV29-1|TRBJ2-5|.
CSQGSEGDKETQYF
TGCAGCCAAGGAAGCGAGGGAGATAAAGAGACCCAGTACTTC
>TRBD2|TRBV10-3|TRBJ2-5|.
CAIGGGTETQYF
TGTGCCATCGGGGGAGGGACGGAGACCCAGTACTTC
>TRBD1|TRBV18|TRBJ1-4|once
CASSRPRGPTNEKLFF
TGTGCCAGCTCACGCCCCAGGGGGCCGACTAATGAAAAACTGTTTTTT
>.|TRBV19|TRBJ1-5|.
CASSIGGGQPQHF
TGTGCCAGTAGTATAGGGGGCGGCCAGCCCCAGCATTTT
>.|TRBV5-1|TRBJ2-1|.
CASSRNPGTHNEQFF
TGCGCCAGCAGCCGTAACCCTGGGACACACAATGAGCAGTTCTTC
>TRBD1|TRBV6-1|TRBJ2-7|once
CASRPRTGDSYEQYF
TGTGCCAGCCGTCCCAGGACAGGGGACTCCTACGAGCAGTACTTC
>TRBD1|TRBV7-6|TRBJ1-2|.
CASSSDRGRYGYTF
TGTGCCAGCAGCTCAGACAGGGGGCGATATGGCTACACCTTC
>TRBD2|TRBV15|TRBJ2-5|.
CATSSIPGLAGMKTQYF
TGTGCCACCAGCAGTATACCGGGACTAGCGGGAATGAAGACCCAGTACTTC
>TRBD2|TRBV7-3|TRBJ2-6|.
CASSPGLVGANVLTF
TGTGCCAGCAGCCCGGGACTAGTTGGGGCCAACGTCCTGACTTTC
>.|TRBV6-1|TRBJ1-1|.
CASSEAGYTEAFF
TGTGCCAGCAGTGAAGCGGGGTACACTGAAGCTTTCTTT
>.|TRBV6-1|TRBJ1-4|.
CASNGQLATNEKLFF
TGTGCCAGCAACGGACAGCTTGCAACTAATGAAAAACTGTTTTTT
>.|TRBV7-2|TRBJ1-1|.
CASSLFIQLGNTEAFF
TGTGCCAGCAGCTTATTTATTCAGTTGGGGAACACTGAAGCTTTCTTT
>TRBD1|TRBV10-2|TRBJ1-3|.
CASRDRNSGNTIYF
TGCGCCAGCCGGGACAGGAACTCTGGAAACACCATATATTTT